The rows below give T cell receptor beta chains drawn from one sample of a study of cytomegalovirus exposure and HLA in healthy donors. Method: immunoSEQ multiplex PCR; TCRdb's copy keeps in-frame clones and lacks some. The table includes some 190,000 clones, approximately 80% detected once. The source material was PBMCs. Every receptor here comes from a girl aged 5-17 years in good health and CMV-seropositive. Each CDR3 is given with its conserved first and last residue. The D gene is left open where the match is weak.

TRBV7-3	TRBJ2-7	TRBD2	TGTGCCAGCAGCTTATCCGGGACTAGCGGATACGAGCAGTACTTC	CASSLSGTSGYEQYF
TRBV27	TRBJ1-1	NA	TGTGCCAGCAGTTTAGGTATTCAGGCTCGGAACACTGAAGCTTTCTTT	CASSLGIQARNTEAFF
TRBV7-9	TRBJ2-1	TRBD2	TGTGCCAGCAGCCTCGATGGACTAGATGGGAATGAGCAGTTCTTC	CASSLDGLDGNEQFF
TRBV28	TRBJ1-1	TRBD1	TGTGCCAGCAGTCCTGGACAGGGGTTCACTGAAGCTTTCTTT	CASSPGQGFTEAFF
TRBV9	TRBJ2-7	TRBD1	TGTGCCAGCAGCCTTGGACAGGGTCTATCCTACGAGCAGTACTTC	CASSLGQGLSYEQYF
TRBV2	TRBJ1-3	NA	TGTGCCAGCAGTATTCCTACAGGGAACTCTGGAAACACCATATATTTT	CASSIPTGNSGNTIYF
TRBV18	TRBJ2-5	NA	TGTGCCAGCTCACCGAAGTCAGACCAAGAGACCCAGTACTTC	CASSPKSDQETQYF
TRBV5-4	TRBJ1-1	NA	TGTGCCAGCAGCTTTGAATTGCGCACTGAAGCTTTCTTT	CASSFELRTEAFF
TRBV5-1	TRBJ2-5	NA	TGCGCCAGCAGCTTAATCCTTCAAGAGACCCAGTACTTC	CASSLILQETQYF
TRBV10-3	TRBJ2-1	TRBD2	TGTGCCATCAAACCGACTAGCGAAGGCAATGAGCAGTTCTTC	CAIKPTSEGNEQFF
TRBV6-1	TRBJ2-1	TRBD2	TGTGCCAGCAGTGATTGGCCTAGCGGAACCTCCTACAATGAGCAGTTCTTC	CASSDWPSGTSYNEQFF
TRBV5-8	TRBJ1-6	TRBD1	TGTGCCAGCAGCATGGACAGGGTTTCACCCCTCCACTTT	CASSMDRVSPLHF
TRBV6-6	TRBJ2-7	TRBD2	TGTGCCAGCAGTTACTCGATAGGGAGGGACGGCTACGAGCAGTACTTC	CASSYSIGRDGYEQYF
TRBV4-1	TRBJ2-2	NA	TGCGCCAGCAGCCAAGATCGGGAAATCACCGGGGAGCTGTTTTTT	CASSQDREITGELFF
TRBV7-9	TRBJ2-5	NA	TGTGCCAGCAGCTTTCTCGGAGGCGAGACCCAGTACTTC	CASSFLGGETQYF
TRBV5-1	TRBJ2-1	NA	TGCGCCAGCAGCTTGGAGGGGGTAAGCGCGGGAGCCACCTACAATGAGCAGTTCTTC	CASSLEGVSAGATYNEQFF
TRBV5-4	TRBJ1-2	NA	TGTGCCAGCAGCCGAGGAAACTTGGATGATTTTATTTGGGACAATGGCTACACCTTC	CASSRGNLDDFIWDNGYTF
TRBV28	TRBJ1-2	NA	TGTGCCAGCAGTTTAAATTCGAACTATGGCTACACCTTC	CASSLNSNYGYTF
TRBV15	TRBJ1-3	NA	TGTGCCACCAGCAGAGCATTCTCTGGAAACACCATATATTTT	CATSRAFSGNTIYF
TRBV18	TRBJ2-5	NA	TGTGCCAGCTCACCACCTGGAATCGGGGAGACCCAGTACTTC	CASSPPGIGETQYF